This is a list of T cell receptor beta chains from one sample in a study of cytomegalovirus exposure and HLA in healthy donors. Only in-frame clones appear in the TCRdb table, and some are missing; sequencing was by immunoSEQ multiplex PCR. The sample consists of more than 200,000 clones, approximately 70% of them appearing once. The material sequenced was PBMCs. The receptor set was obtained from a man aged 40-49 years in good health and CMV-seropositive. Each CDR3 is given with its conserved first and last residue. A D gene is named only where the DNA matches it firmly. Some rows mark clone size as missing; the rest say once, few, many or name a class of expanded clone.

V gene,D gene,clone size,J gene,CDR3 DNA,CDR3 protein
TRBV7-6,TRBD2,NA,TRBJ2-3,TGTGCCAGCAGCTTAGCTAGCGGGGGAGATACGCAGTATTTT,CASSLASGGDTQYF
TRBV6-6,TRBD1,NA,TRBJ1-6,TGTGCCAGCAGCCTCCGTATGGGACAGAATAATTCACCCCTCCACTTT,CASSLRMGQNNSPLHF
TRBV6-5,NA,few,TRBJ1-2,TGTGCCAGCAGTTCGGTACGGAACTATGGCTACACCTTC,CASSSVRNYGYTF
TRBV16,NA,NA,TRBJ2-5,TGTGCCAGCCCCCACGGCCCGGGATCTCATTCCCCGTCGTACCAAGAGACCCAGTACTTC,CASPHGPGSHSPSYQETQYF
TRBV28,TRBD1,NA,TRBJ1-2,TGTGCCAGCAGTGCTTTAAACCGGGACAGGCTTGAGGGCTACACCTTC,CASSALNRDRLEGYTF
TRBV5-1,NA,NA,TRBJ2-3,TGCGCCAGCAGCTTGTCGGAGCCACGCACAGATACGCAGTATTTT,CASSLSEPRTDTQYF
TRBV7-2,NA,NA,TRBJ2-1,TGTGCCAGCAGCCAAATGGGAACCGGGACATGGGATGAGCAGTTCTTC,CASSQMGTGTWDEQFF
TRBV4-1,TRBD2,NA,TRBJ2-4,TGCGCCAGCAGCCAGATAGCGGGGGGAGTAAACATTCAGTACTTC,CASSQIAGGVNIQYF
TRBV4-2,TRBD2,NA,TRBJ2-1,TGTGCCAGCAGCCAAGGTCCGGGACTAGCGGGGGGGCCCTCCTCGGATGAGCAGTTCTTC,CASSQGPGLAGGPSSDEQFF
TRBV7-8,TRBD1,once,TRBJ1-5,TGTGCCAGCAGCATCGCAGGGGGCTTAGGTCAGCCCCAGCATTTT,CASSIAGGLGQPQHF
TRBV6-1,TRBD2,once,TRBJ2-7,TGTGCCAGCAGGAGGACTAGCGGGGAACCCTACGAGCAGTACTTC,CASRRTSGEPYEQYF
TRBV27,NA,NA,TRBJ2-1,TGTGCCAGCAGTTTAAGGACAGCCTACAATGAGCAGTTCTTC,CASSLRTAYNEQFF
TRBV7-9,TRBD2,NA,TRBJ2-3,TGTGCCAGCAGCTGCTTGACTAGCGGAGCCACAGATACGCAGTATTTT,CASSCLTSGATDTQYF
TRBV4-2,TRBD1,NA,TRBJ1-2,TGTGCCAGCAGTTTTAGGGGGCGCGGTAACTATGGCTACACCTTC,CASSFRGRGNYGYTF
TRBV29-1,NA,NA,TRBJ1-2,TGCAGCGTTGAAGATCGCCACCATCACGATGGGCCTTACACCTTC,CSVEDRHHHDGPYTF
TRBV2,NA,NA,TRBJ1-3,TGTGCCAGCAGATCGACATTCGTCGGAAACACCATATATTTT,CASRSTFVGNTIYF
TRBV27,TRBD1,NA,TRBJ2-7,TGTGCCAGCAGTTTATCCGGACAGGCCCTATTCTACGAGCAGTACTTC,CASSLSGQALFYEQYF
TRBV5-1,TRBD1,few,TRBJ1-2,TGCGCCAGCAGACTGGGATTGGGACAGGCTGATGGCTACACCTTC,CASRLGLGQADGYTF
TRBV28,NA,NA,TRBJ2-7,TGTGCCAGCAGTCGGGACATCCCACCGACCACCTACGAGCAGTACTTC,CASSRDIPPTTYEQYF
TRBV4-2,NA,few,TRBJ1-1,TGTGCCAGCAGCCCAAGCCTTTTGGTCAACACTGAAGCTTTCTTT,CASSPSLLVNTEAFF
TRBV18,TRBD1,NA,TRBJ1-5,TGTGCCAGCTCACCCAGGGGGCTGGCGGGCAATCAGCCCCAGCATTTT,CASSPRGLAGNQPQHF
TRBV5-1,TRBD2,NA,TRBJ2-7,TGCGCCAGCAGCGCTAGCGGTAACGTCGACTTCTACTACGAGCAGTACTTC,CASSASGNVDFYYEQYF
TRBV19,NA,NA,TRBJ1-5,TGTGCCAGTGGGGCTGGGAGGACCCCCAATCAGCCCCAGCATTTT,CASGAGRTPNQPQHF
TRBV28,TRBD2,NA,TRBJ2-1,TGTGCCAGCAGTTTTATCGGGACTAGCGGAGCCCATGAGCAGTTCTTC,CASSFIGTSGAHEQFF
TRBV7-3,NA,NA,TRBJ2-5,TGTGCCAGCAGCCGGACAACGCGAGAGACCCAGTACTTC,CASSRTTRETQYF
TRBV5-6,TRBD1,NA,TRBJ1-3,TGTGCCAGCAGCCCGGGACAGGGGCGAAACACCATATATTTT,CASSPGQGRNTIYF
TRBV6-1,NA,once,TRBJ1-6,TGTGCCAGCAACCTGCCCGGGACGGGGGGTTCACCCCTCCACTTT,CASNLPGTGGSPLHF
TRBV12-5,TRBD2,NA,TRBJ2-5,TGTGCTAGTGGTTTGGGCACTAGCGGAGAGACCCAGTACTTC,CASGLGTSGETQYF
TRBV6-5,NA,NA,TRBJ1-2,TGTGCCAGCAGTGGCACGGGATTGGGTGGCTACACCTTC,CASSGTGLGGYTF
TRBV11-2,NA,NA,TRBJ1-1,TGTGCCAGCAGCTTCTCAGGGCGAACTGAAGCTTTCTTT,CASSFSGRTEAFF
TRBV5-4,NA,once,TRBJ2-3,TGTGCCAGCAGCTTTGAGGGCCCAGATACGCAGTATTTT,CASSFEGPDTQYF
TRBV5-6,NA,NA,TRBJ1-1,TGTGCCAGCAGCAATGGACAGAGGGGCCCCTCAGCTTTCTTT,CASSNGQRGPSAFF
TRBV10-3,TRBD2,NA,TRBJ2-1,TGTGCCATCAGTGAGTCGACTCGACTAGCGGCGGGCAATGAGCAGTTCTTC,CAISESTRLAAGNEQFF
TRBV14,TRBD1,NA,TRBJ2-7,TGTGCCACCTCCCGCTGGGACAGGGGCTCCTACGAGCAGTACTTC,CATSRWDRGSYEQYF
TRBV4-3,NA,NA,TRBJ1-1,TGCGCCAGCAGCCTAGGGACATCGGAAGCTTTCTTT,CASSLGTSEAFF
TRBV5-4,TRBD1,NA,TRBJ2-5,TGTGCCAGCAGCCCCGGACAGGGAACGGAGACCCAGTACTTC,CASSPGQGTETQYF
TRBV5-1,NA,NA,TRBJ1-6,TGCGCCAGCCGACCAGGGGTAAATAATTCACCCCTCCACTTT,CASRPGVNNSPLHF
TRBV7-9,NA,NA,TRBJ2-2,TGTGCCAGCAGTCACACGACCGGGACCGGGGAGCTGTTTTTT,CASSHTTGTGELFF
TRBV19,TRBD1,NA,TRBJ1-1,TGTGCCAGTAGTTCCGGGACAGGTTACACCATGAACACTGAAGCTTTCTTT,CASSSGTGYTMNTEAFF
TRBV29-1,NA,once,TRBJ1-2,TGCAGCGGGATCGAGGGATTTGACTACACCTTC,CSGIEGFDYTF
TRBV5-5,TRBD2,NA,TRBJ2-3,TGTGCCAGCAGCTTGGCCCCTAGCGGGGGTAGCACAGATACGCAGTATTTT,CASSLAPSGGSTDTQYF
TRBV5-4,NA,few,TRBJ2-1,TGTGCCAGCAGCCGGCCTTGGGAGTACAATGAGCAGTTCTTC,CASSRPWEYNEQFF
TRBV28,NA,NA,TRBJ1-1,TGTGCCAGCAGTTTATTAGGTGGGGGGATTCCGCACAGGGAAGCTTTCTTT,CASSLLGGGIPHREAFF
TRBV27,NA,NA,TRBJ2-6,TGTGCCAGCAGCTACAGGGTTACGGGGGCCAACGTCCTGACTTTC,CASSYRVTGANVLTF
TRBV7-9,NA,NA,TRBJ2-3,TGTGCCAGCAGCTTAGGGGTTGAGGGGGGCACAGATACGCAGTATTTT,CASSLGVEGGTDTQYF
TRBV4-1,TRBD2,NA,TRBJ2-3,TGCGCCAGCAGCCTATCGGGGGGGGTAGAAGATTTCACAGATACGCAGTATTTT,CASSLSGGVEDFTDTQYF
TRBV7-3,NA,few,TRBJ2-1,TGTGCCAGCAGCTTAACCTCGGGCCCCCCGGGGAATGAGCAGTTCTTC,CASSLTSGPPGNEQFF
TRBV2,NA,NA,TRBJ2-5,TGTGCCAGCAGTGAGTGGCTGATTCAAGAGACCCAGTACTTC,CASSEWLIQETQYF
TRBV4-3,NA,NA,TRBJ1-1,TGCGCCAGCAGCCAAGATAGGCCGGGTGAAGCTTTCTTT,CASSQDRPGEAFF
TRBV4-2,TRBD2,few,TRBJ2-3,TGTGCCAGCAGCCCGAGGCTAGCGGGGGCCTCTAGCACAGATACGCAGTATTTT,CASSPRLAGASSTDTQYF
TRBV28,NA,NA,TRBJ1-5,TGTGCCAGCAGTTTATGGCCCCATCGGCCAATTAAGGCGGTTCAGCCCCAGCATTTT,CASSLWPHRPIKAVQPQHF
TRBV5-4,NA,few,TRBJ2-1,TGTGCCAGCAGCTTGGATCGGGGGACTTACAATGAGCAGTTCTTC,CASSLDRGTYNEQFF
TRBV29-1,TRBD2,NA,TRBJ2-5,TGCAGCGTTGAAGTGCTAGCGGTAGGAGAGACCCAGTACTTC,CSVEVLAVGETQYF
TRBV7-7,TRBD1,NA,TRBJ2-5,TGTGCCAGCAGCATCGACAGGGATGAGACCCAGTACTTC,CASSIDRDETQYF
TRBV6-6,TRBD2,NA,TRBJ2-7,TGTGCCAGCAGTCCGACTAGCGAGCTCCCCGAGCAGTACTTC,CASSPTSELPEQYF